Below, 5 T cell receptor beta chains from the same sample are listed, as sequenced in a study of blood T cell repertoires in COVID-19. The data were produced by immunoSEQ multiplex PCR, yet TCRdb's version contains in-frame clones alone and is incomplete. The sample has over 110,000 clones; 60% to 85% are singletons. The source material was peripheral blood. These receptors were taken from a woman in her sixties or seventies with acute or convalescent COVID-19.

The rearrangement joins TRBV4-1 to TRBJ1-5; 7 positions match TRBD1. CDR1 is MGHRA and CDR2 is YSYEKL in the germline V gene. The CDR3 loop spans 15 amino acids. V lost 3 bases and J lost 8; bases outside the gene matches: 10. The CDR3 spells CASSHTTGPKEPQHF. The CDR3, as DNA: TGCGCCAGCAGCCACACGACAGGGCCTAAGGAGCCCCAGCATTTT.

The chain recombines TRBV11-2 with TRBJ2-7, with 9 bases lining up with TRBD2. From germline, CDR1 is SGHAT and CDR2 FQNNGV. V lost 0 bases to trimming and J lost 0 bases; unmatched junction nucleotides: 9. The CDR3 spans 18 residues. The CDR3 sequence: CASSLDRGSGSPSYEQYF. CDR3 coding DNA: TGTGCCAGCAGCTTAGATAGGGGTAGCGGGAGTCCCTCCTACGAGCAGTACTTC.

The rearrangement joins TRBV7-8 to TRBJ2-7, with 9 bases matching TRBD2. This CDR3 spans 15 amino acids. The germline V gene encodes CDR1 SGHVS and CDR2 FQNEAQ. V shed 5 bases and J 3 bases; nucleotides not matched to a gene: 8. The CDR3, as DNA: TGTGCCAGCAGCCCGACCGGGACTAGCATCTACGAGCAGTACTTC. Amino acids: CASSPTGTSIYEQYF.

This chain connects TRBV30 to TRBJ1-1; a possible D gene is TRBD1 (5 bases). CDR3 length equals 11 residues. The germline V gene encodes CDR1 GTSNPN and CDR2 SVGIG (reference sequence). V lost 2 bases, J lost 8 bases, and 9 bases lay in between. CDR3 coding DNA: TGTGCCTGGAGTCTCCGGGGGGAAGCTTTCTTT. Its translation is CAWSLRGEAFF.

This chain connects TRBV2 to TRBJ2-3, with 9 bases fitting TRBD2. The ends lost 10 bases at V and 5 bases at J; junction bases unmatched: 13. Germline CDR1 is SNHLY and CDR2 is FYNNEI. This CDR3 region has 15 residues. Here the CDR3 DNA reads TGTGCCACCCCCTCGGCGGGAGGGCCGAAAGATACGCAGTATTTT. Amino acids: CATPSAGGPKDTQYF.